This TCR beta chain was retrieved from a study of radiotherapy plus CTLA-4 blockade in lung cancer. Study overall: Under 20% of enrolled patients responded objectively, and over 30% had disease control. Study outcomes and limitations: Peripheral blood showed expansion of tumor-derived TCR clones after radiotherapy and ipilimumab. Early clone dynamics of blood T cells, plus interferon-beta, reportedly predicted response best.

Sequencing was performed with immunoSEQ multiplex PCR; in TCRdb, only in-frame clones are kept and a portion is missing. The sample yields 65,000 to 85,000 clones, 76% seen once. From germline, CDR1 is SGHRS and CDR2 YFSETQ. The CDR3 is 16 amino acids. V lost 2 bases and J lost 3; bases outside the gene matches: 10. Alongside CTLA-4 blockade with ipilimumab, patients with chemo-refractory metastatic non-small-cell lung cancer received focal radiation. This clone was recorded once. Antigen specificity is unknown. This sequence originates from a human donor with non-small cell lung cancer whose response to radiotherapy plus ipilimumab could not be evaluated. Some clones in this sample may be carry-over from other donors' samples. Sample: peripheral blood, taken from a patient treated with radiotherapy plus ipilimumab. The rearrangement uses TRBV5-1 and TRBJ2-7, with TRBD1 matching over 8 bases. DNA of the CDR3: TGCGCCAGCAGCTTTGTAGCTGGACAGGGTGACTACGAGCAGTACTTC. Amino acids: CASSFVAGQGDYEQYF.